Here is one TCR beta chain with its context. During its preparation, the TCRbeta library received unique molecular identifiers. TCRdb reprocessed the PCR reads with MiXCR, giving one entry per CDR3 protein. The sample carries just under 550,000 distinct CDR3 sequences, around 16% recorded once. The sample comes from a study of T-cell reconstitution after alpha-beta-depleted transplantation in children. The sample in question was PBMCs from the stem cell graft donor, obtained from the stem cell graft. The sequence was obtained from a human donor who donated a stem cell graft to a child with acute lymphoblastic leukemia.

DNA of the CDR3: TGTGCCAGCAGCTCCGGGACTAGCGGGATTGAGACCCAGTACTTC. As protein: CASSSGTSGIETQYF. The genes are TRBV7-2 and TRBJ2-5; 13 bases are shared with TRBD2. V dropped 4 bases and J dropped 5; count of bases not matched to a gene: 4. CDR1 and CDR2 (germline): SGHTA, FQGNSA. CDR3 length: 15 residues. The full variable domain, its missing parts supplied by reference TRBV7-2 and TRBJ2-5, is GAGVSQSPSNKVTEKGKDVELRCDPISGHTALYWYRQSLGQGLEFLIYFQGNSAPDKSGLPSDRFSAERTGGSVSTLTIQRTQQEDSAVYLCASSSGTSGIETQYFGPGTRLLVL.